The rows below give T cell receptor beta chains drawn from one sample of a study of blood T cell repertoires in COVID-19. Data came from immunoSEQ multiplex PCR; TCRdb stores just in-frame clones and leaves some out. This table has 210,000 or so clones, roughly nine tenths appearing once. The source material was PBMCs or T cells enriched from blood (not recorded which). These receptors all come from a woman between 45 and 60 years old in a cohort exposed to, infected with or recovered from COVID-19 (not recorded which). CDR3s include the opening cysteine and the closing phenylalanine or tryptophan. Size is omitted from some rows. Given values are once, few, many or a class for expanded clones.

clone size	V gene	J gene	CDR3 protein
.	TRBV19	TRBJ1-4	CASSMEGFGTNEKLFF
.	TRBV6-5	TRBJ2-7	CASSLRQGYEQYF
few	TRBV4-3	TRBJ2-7	CASSQDAEGDYEQYF
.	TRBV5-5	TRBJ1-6	CASSDGVYNSPLHF
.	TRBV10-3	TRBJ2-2	CASQGGNTGELFF
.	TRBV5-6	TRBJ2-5	CASSVAYQETQYF
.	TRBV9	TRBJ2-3	CASSVTGGSDTQYF
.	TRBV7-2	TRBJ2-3	CASSLRRLAGFPTQYF
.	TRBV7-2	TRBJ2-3	CASSLARASTDTQYF
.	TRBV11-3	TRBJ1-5	CASSSPRQGGQPQHF
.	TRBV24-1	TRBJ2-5	CATSAPGQGAGETQYF
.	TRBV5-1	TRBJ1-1	CASSSGTGEAFF
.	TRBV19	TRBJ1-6	CASSTTSSYNSPLHF
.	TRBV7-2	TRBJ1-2	CASSPDTSYGYTF
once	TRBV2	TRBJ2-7	CAAERGGRDEQYF
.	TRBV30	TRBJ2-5	CAWSKRLAGIQETQYF
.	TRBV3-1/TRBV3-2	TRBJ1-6	CASSQRQISYNSPLHF
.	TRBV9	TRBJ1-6	CASSVEGGTGASPLHF
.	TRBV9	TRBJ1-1	CASSLNPGHRYTEAFF
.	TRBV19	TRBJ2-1	CASSTEDIRPDEQFF
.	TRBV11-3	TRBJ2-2	CASSLGGSNTGELFF
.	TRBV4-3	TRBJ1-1	CASSQAAFLNTEAFF
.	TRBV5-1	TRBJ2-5	CASSFGGTEETQYF
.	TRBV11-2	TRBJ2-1	CASSSGLGQEQFF
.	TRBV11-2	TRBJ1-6	CASSPRTGGRNSPLHF
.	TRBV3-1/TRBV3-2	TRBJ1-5	CASSQGTGEPQHF
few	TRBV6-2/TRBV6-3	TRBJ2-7	CASSYSTSSYEQYF
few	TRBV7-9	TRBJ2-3	CASSLTSGSTDTQYF
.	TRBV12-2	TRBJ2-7	CASRSSPDSPSSYEQYF
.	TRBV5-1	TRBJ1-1	CASSLRGGNTEAFF
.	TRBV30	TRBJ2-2	CAWGRTGELFF
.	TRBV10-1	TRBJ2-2	CASSDTFTDTGELFF
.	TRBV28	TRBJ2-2	CASSLYPSGGSNTGELFF
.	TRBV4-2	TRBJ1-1	CASSQDRGTSKAEAFF
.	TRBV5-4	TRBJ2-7	CASSVDSYEQYF
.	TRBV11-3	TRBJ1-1	CASSFETGIGRGRSTEAFF
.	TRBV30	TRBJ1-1	CAWSVLGSTEAFF
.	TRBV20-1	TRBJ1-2	CSARTVYGYTF
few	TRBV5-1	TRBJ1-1	CASSSTMERAKAFF
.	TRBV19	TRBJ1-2	CASSIGRANYGYTF
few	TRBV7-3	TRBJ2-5	CASSLSSGGKTQYF
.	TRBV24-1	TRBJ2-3	CATSGGGTDTQYF
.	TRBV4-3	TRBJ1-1	CASSYGRETEAFF
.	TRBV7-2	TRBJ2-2	CASRLSGVNTGELFF
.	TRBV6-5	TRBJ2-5	CASRGSQETQYF
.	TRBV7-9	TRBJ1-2	CASSLKDSRYGYTF
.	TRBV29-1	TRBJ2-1	CSVESGYNEQFF
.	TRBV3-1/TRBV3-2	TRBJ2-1	CASSQVRSSGGRYNEQFF
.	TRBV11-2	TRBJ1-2	CASSSRTGAYGYTF
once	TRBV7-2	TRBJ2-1	CASSSTRAETYNEQFF
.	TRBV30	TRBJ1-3	CAWRLKQGADGNTIYF
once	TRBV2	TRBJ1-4	CASRPRGQLNEKLFF
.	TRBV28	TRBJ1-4	CASSLMGGGAEGLFF